The T cell receptor (beta chain) under discussion was sequenced for a study of cytomegalovirus exposure and HLA in healthy donors. The CDR3 runs 17 residues. CDR1 is MGHRA, CDR2 YSYEKL, per germline. V lost 1 base to trimming and J lost 2 bases, with 16 bases between them. The PCR ran on 60 Vbeta and 13 Jbeta primers. The repertoire was sequenced with immunoSEQ multiplex PCR; TCRdb's copy has only in-frame clones and lacks some. The sample includes roughly 120,000 clones, roughly 76% of them seen just once. This clone has a single count. The sequenced sample was PBMCs. The V call is TRBV4-1, the J call TRBJ2-3; perhaps TRBD2 as D (7 bases). This TCR came from a woman aged 45-65 years in good health and CMV-seropositive. This CDR3 is CASSQGERRGHTDTQYF. For the CDR3, the DNA is TGCGCCAGCAGCCAAGGAGAGCGGCGGGGGCACACAGATACGCAGTATTTT.